Listed below are T cell receptor beta chains from one sample, sequenced in a study of T-cell reconstitution after alpha-beta-depleted transplantation in children. One entry per CDR3 protein, called by TCRdb with MiXCR from the PCR reads. The table shows around 300,000 distinct CDR3 sequences, with roughly 10% occurring only once. The sequences come from peripheral blood, collected 180 days after TCRalphabeta/CD19-depleted stem cell transplant. The receptor source for this set is a male patient between 2 and 10 years old who had a stem cell transplant for chronic granulomatous disease, so the T cells may come from the graft donor. Both conserved end residues are part of each CDR3. D genes are given only for firm matches. Only some rows state a clone size, as once, few, many or a class for expanded clones.

TRBD1 | - | TRBJ2-6 | TRBV18 | CASSRTGKGSGANVLTF | TGTGCCAGCTCACGGACAGGGAAAGGTTCTGGGGCCAACGTCCTGACTTTC
- | many | TRBJ1-2 | TRBV27 | CASSLFSTAGLMGYTF | TGTGCCAGCAGTTTATTCTCGACCGCAGGGTTGATGGGCTACACCTTC
- | many | TRBJ2-2 | TRBV4-1 | CASSQEGLGTGELFF | TGCGCCAGCAGCCAAGAGGGCCTAGGGACCGGGGAGCTGTTTTTT
TRBD1 | few | TRBJ1-2 | TRBV29-1 | CSVPGGYGYTF | TGCAGCGTTCCAGGGGGCTATGGCTACACCTTC
TRBD1 | many | TRBJ2-7 | TRBV28 | CASSLSISGQGSYEQYF | TGTGCCAGCAGTCTCTCGATTTCGGGACAGGGATCCTACGAGCAGTACTTC
- | many | TRBJ2-7 | TRBV5-1 | CASSLAAVSEQYF | TGCGCCAGCAGCTTGGCTGCCGTTAGCGAGCAGTACTTC
TRBD1 | many | TRBJ1-2 | TRBV20-1 | CSANRGLGGYTF | TGCAGTGCAAACAGGGGGCTCGGAGGCTACACCTTC
- | many | TRBJ2-1 | TRBV7-6 | CASSPLKSGSYNEQFF | TGTGCCAGCAGCCCCCTAAAAAGCGGCTCCTACAATGAGCAGTTCTTC
- | many | TRBJ2-1 | TRBV20-1 | CSARGRSYNEQFF | TGCAGTGCTAGGGGGAGGTCCTACAATGAGCAGTTCTTC
TRBD2 | many | TRBJ2-7 | TRBV7-3 | CASSQGTSGIYEQYF | TGTGCCAGCAGCCAAGGGACTAGCGGGATCTACGAGCAGTACTTC
- | many | TRBJ1-5 | TRBV5-1 | CASSLDGNNQPQHF | TGCGCCAGCAGTTTGGACGGTAACAATCAGCCCCAGCATTTT
TRBD1 | many | TRBJ2-4 | TRBV28 | CASSLYRGDIQYF | TGTGCCAGCAGTTTATACAGGGGGGACATTCAGTACTTC
- | many | TRBJ2-3 | TRBV5-1 | CASNSGSAGSVGDTQYF | TGCGCCAGCAACTCTGGGTCGGCAGGCTCAGTAGGAGATACGCAGTATTTT
- | - | TRBJ2-2 | TRBV27 | CASSLSSPLVALNTGELFF | TGTGCCAGCAGTTTATCGTCCCCCCTAGTGGCGCTGAACACCGGGGAGCTGTTTTTT
- | many | TRBJ2-3 | TRBV12-3/TRBV12-4 | CASSPPMDPTRVTDTQYF | TGTGCCAGCAGCCCACCCATGGACCCAACACGCGTCACAGATACGCAGTATTTT
TRBD2 | - | TRBJ2-7 | TRBV18 | CASSPGLARYEQYF | TGTGCCAGCTCACCCGGACTAGCGCGCTACGAGCAGTACTTC
TRBD1 | - | TRBJ2-1 | TRBV2 | CASRKGQAWGEQFF | TGTGCCAGCAGGAAGGGACAGGCCTGGGGGGAGCAGTTCTTC
TRBD1 | many | TRBJ2-6 | TRBV7-2 | CASSHGQGVTGANVLTF | TGTGCCAGCAGCCACGGACAGGGGGTGACTGGGGCCAACGTCCTGACTTTC
- | many | TRBJ1-2 | TRBV6-5 | CASSSDRGGYTF | TGTGCCAGCAGTTCGGACCGGGGTGGCTACACCTTC
TRBD1 | - | TRBJ1-5 | TRBV18 | CASSGQGGSNQPQHF | TGTGCCAGCTCTGGACAGGGAGGAAGCAATCAGCCCCAGCATTTT
TRBD2 | many | TRBJ2-7 | TRBV7-2 | CASSPMTSGSSYEQYF | TGTGCCAGCAGTCCCATGACTAGCGGGAGCTCCTACGAGCAGTACTTC
- | many | TRBJ2-1 | TRBV12-3/TRBV12-4 | CASSTGSEQFF | TGTGCCAGCAGCACAGGGAGTGAGCAGTTCTTC
- | few | TRBJ1-3 | TRBV11-1 | CASSLKGLQGTSGNTIYF | TGTGCCAGCAGCTTAAAGGGGCTTCAGGGGACCTCTGGAAACACCATATATTTT
- | many | TRBJ2-3 | TRBV5-1 | CASSLDSFYTDTQYF | TGCGCCAGCAGCTTGGACAGCTTCTATACAGATACGCAGTATTTT
- | many | TRBJ2-5 | TRBV18 | CASSLTEETQYF | TGTGCCAGCTCACTTACAGAAGAGACCCAGTACTTC
- | many | TRBJ2-2 | TRBV20-1 | CSARTRGLNTGELFF | TGCAGTGCTAGGACTAGGGGGCTGAACACCGGGGAGCTGTTTTTT
- | - | TRBJ2-7 | TRBV20-1 | CRGQASGEGSFLYEQYF | TGCAGGGGCCAGGCTTCGGGCGAGGGCTCTTTTCTGTACGAGCAGTACTTC
- | many | TRBJ1-1 | TRBV29-1 | CSVLVQGMNTEAFF | TGCAGCGTTTTGGTTCAGGGTATGAACACTGAAGCTTTCTTT
- | many | TRBJ2-1 | TRBV11-2 | CASSSLFRGDNEQFF | TGTGCCAGCAGCTCCCTGTTCAGGGGGGACAATGAGCAGTTCTTC
- | many | TRBJ2-7 | TRBV7-2 | CASSRPGVGEQYF | TGTGCCAGCAGCCGACCGGGGGTGGGGGAGCAGTACTTC
TRBD1 | - | TRBJ2-7 | TRBV3-1 | CASSHGQGDYEQYF | TGTGCCAGCAGCCACGGACAGGGGGATTACGAGCAGTACTTC
- | - | TRBJ1-5 | TRBV13 | CASSQSGNQPQHF | TGTGCCAGCAGCCAGTCCGGAAATCAGCCCCAGCATTTT
TRBD2 | - | TRBJ2-3 | TRBV19 | CASSPGLAGGPVGTDTQYF | TGTGCCAGTAGTCCGGGACTAGCGGGAGGGCCCGTTGGCACAGATACGCAGTATTTT
- | many | TRBJ2-3 | TRBV9 | CASSATSGTDTQYF | TGTGCCAGCAGCGCAACTTCGGGCACAGATACGCAGTATTTT
TRBD1 | many | TRBJ2-3 | TRBV24-1 | CATSARQGGTDTQYF | TGTGCCACCAGTGCAAGACAGGGAGGCACAGATACGCAGTATTTT
- | few | TRBJ2-7 | TRBV2 | CASSDPSDRTYEQYF | TGTGCCAGCAGTGATCCCTCCGACCGGACCTACGAGCAGTACTTC
- | many | TRBJ2-2 | TRBV6-2/TRBV6-3 | CASSSAFANTGELFF | TGTGCCAGCAGTTCCGCGTTCGCGAACACCGGGGAGCTGTTTTTT
TRBD1 | many | TRBJ2-1 | TRBV4-1 | CASSQGQGQFGEQFF | TGCGCCAGCAGCCAAGGACAGGGACAATTCGGTGAGCAGTTCTTC
TRBD2 | many | TRBJ2-7 | TRBV12-3/TRBV12-4 | CASSSTTGAGLAGIYEQYF | TGTGCCAGCAGTTCGACGACAGGGGCCGGACTAGCGGGGATCTACGAGCAGTACTTC
TRBD2 | many | TRBJ2-1 | TRBV7-9 | CASTIGAGLGGNEQFF | TGTGCCAGCACCATCGGAGCGGGGCTTGGTGGGAATGAGCAGTTCTTC
TRBD1 | many | TRBJ2-1 | TRBV12-3/TRBV12-4 | CASSLGTGGAARNEQFF | TGTGCCAGCAGTTTAGGGACAGGGGGAGCGGCGAGGAATGAGCAGTTCTTC
TRBD2 | - | TRBJ2-2 | TRBV28 | CASNGGAVSTGELFF | TGTGCCAGCAACGGGGGGGCGGTGAGCACCGGGGAGCTGTTTTTT
- | few | TRBJ2-5 | TRBV19 | CASSIRSDGTQYF | TGTGCCAGTAGTATCCGGTCAGATGGGACCCAGTACTTC
- | - | TRBJ1-2 | TRBV20-1 | CSARHGGYGYTF | TGCAGTGCTCGACATGGGGGCTATGGCTACACCTTC
- | - | TRBJ2-1 | TRBV27 | CASGLTGYNEQFF | TGTGCCAGTGGACTAACGGGGTACAATGAGCAGTTCTTC
TRBD1 | many | TRBJ1-5 | TRBV20-1 | CSARGSTGVQQPQHF | TGCAGTGCTAGAGGCTCGACAGGGGTTCAGCAGCCCCAGCATTTT
- | many | TRBJ2-7 | TRBV7-8 | CASSPGLLYEQYF | TGTGCCAGCAGTCCGGGACTCCTCTACGAGCAGTACTTC
- | many | TRBJ1-1 | TRBV20-1 | CSASSSLVNTEAFF | TGCAGTGCTAGCTCGTCTTTGGTAAACACTGAAGCTTTCTTT
TRBD2 | many | TRBJ2-4 | TRBV7-2 | CASNSGGAKNIQYF | TGTGCCAGCAACTCCGGGGGGGCCAAAAACATTCAGTACTTC
- | many | TRBJ2-7 | TRBV13 | CASSIGQSYEQYF | TGTGCCAGCAGCATCGGACAGTCTTACGAGCAGTACTTC
- | many | TRBJ2-1 | TRBV29-1 | CSVCPGSSSYDEQFF | TGCAGCGTTTGTCCCGGGTCCTCCTCCTACGATGAGCAGTTCTTC
- | many | TRBJ2-7 | TRBV5-8 | CATLPATYEQYF | TGTGCCACCCTACCAGCAACCTACGAGCAGTACTTC
- | many | TRBJ2-3 | TRBV11-2 | CASSSRRRGSGYTDTQYF | TGTGCCAGCAGCTCACGAAGGAGGGGGAGCGGGTACACAGATACGCAGTATTTT
TRBD1 | many | TRBJ2-1 | TRBV5-1 | CASYSDRDNEQFF | TGCGCCAGCTACTCGGACAGGGACAATGAGCAGTTCTTC
TRBD1 | many | TRBJ1-6 | TRBV20-1 | CSAVRDRVRGSPLHF | TGCAGTGCTGTCCGGGACAGGGTGAGAGGCTCACCCCTCCACTTT
TRBD2 | many | TRBJ2-2 | TRBV20-1 | CSAIDSGSDRTSTGELFF | TGCAGTGCTATAGATAGCGGGAGCGATCGCACGAGCACCGGGGAGCTGTTTTTT
TRBD1 | - | TRBJ2-2 | TRBV12-3/TRBV12-4 | CASSPGTGSHGELFF | TGTGCCAGCAGTCCCGGGACAGGGTCTCACGGGGAGCTGTTTTTT
- | many | TRBJ2-1 | TRBV5-1 | CASSFNLNNEQFF | TGCGCCAGCAGTTTCAACCTAAACAATGAGCAGTTCTTC